These 25 T cell receptor beta chains share one sample of origin, sequenced in a study of monozygotic twins with inflammatory bowel disease. Following a re-call of the 5' RACE reads, TCRdb has one entry per CDR3 protein and lacks DNA. This sample's table has about 300,000 distinct CDR3 sequences. Material for sequencing was blood. These receptors were collected from a human donor with ulcerative colitis or Crohn's disease, or a healthy co-twin of an affected twin (not recorded which).

The genes are TRBV23-1 and TRBJ2-7; TCRdb indicates TRBD1, and absent DNA this call remains unverified. TRBV23-1 qualifies as an ORF whose function is uncertain. This CDR3 comprises 14 residues. The CDR3 loop reads CASSSGQGMGEQYF.

The rearrangement uses TRBV30 and TRBJ1-1. CDR3 length equals 14 residues. CDR1 and CDR2 from the germline V gene are GTSNPN and SVGIG (reference sequence). The CDR3 sequence: CAWTRHNMNTEAFF. Based on the CDR3 plus reference TRBV30 and TRBJ1-1, the full variable domain is SQTIHQWPATLVQPVGSPLSLECTVEGTSNPNLYWYRQAAGRGLQLLFYSVGIGQISSEVPQNLSASRPQDRQFILSSKKLLLSDSGFYLCAWTRHNMNTEAFFGQGTRLTVV.

CDR3 residues: CSAHDSYNEQFF. The rearrangement joins TRBV20-1 to TRBJ2-1; there is no DNA to check the TCRdb D call of TRBD1. The length of the CDR3 is 12 residues. The germline CDR1 and CDR2 sequences are DFQATT and SNEGSKA (reference sequence).

V is TRBV20-1 and J is TRBJ2-1; the D call from TCRdb, TRBD1, cannot be confirmed without DNA. CDR1 is DFQATT and CDR2 is SNEGSKA in the germline V gene (reference sequence). CDR3 length: 15 residues. The CDR3 protein is CSAGQGRLSYNEQFF.

This chain uses TRBV7-3 with TRBJ2-1; the D call of TRBD1 rests on TCRdb alone, since no DNA is present to check it. This CDR3 spans 14 amino acids. Germline V lookup: CDR1 SGHTA, CDR2 FQGTGA. The CDR3 sequence is CASSPDRASDEQFF. The variable domain in full, completed from reference TRBV7-3 and TRBJ2-1, reads GAGVSQTPSNKVTEKGKYVELRCDPISGHTALYWYRQSLGQGPEFLIYFQGTGAADDSGLPNDRFFAVRPEGSVSTLKIQRTERGDSAVYLCASSPDRASDEQFFGPGTRLTVL.

The gene calls are TRBV20-1 and TRBJ1-2; TCRdb selects TRBD1, and the lack of DNA leaves this call unchecked. From germline, CDR1 is DFQATT and CDR2 SNEGSKA (reference sequence). The CDR3 has 14 amino acids. The CDR3 loop reads CSAGWDRGFDGYTF.

The chain employs TRBV12-3 or TRBV12-4 and TRBJ1-1. The CDR3 sequence is 14 residues long. The CDR3 sequence: CASMNVAGHTEAFF.

The genes are TRBV11-2 and TRBJ2-7; lacking DNA, the TRBD2 call made by TCRdb goes unchecked. Germline V gene lookup returns CDR1 SGHAT and CDR2 FQNNGV. The CDR3 is 18 residues long. CDR3 region: CASSLVLMERGGLYEQYF.

The chain links TRBV28 to TRBJ1-5; the D gene TCRdb calls, TRBD1, cannot be checked with no DNA. Germline CDR1 MDHEN, CDR2 SYDVKM. The CDR3 sequence is 14 residues long. The CDR3 sequence: CASSLSAGGQPQHF.

This sequence joins TRBV29-1 and TRBJ1-3; TCRdb calls TRBD1, which cannot be checked without DNA. Germline CDR1 SQVTM, CDR2 ANQGSEA. This CDR3 contains 14 residues. CDR3 protein: CSVGDRFSGNTIYF. Using reference TRBV29-1 and TRBJ1-3 for the parts outside the CDR3, the full variable domain is SAVISQKPSRDICQRGTSLTIQCQVDSQVTMMFWYRQQPGQSLTLIATANQGSEATYESGFVIDKFPISRPNLTFSTLTVSNMSPEDSSIYLCSVGDRFSGNTIYFGEGSWLTVV.

The rearrangement joins TRBV4-3 to TRBJ2-1; TCRdb's D gene call, TRBD2, goes unchecked for lack of DNA. From germline, CDR1 is LGHNA and CDR2 YSLEER. This CDR3 contains 18 residues. The CDR3 sequence: CASSQRTSGGGSYNEQFF.

The J gene is TRBJ1-5, the V gene TRBV12-3 or TRBV12-4. CDR3 length equals 16 residues. CDR3 in amino acids: CASSFRGSHSNQPQHF.

The rearrangement links TRBV5-1 to TRBJ2-3; the TCRdb call, TRBD2, lacks DNA for checking. Looked up from germline, CDR1 is SGHRS and CDR2 is YFSETQ. This CDR3 is built from 17 residues. CDR3: CASRYTGTTTSTDTQYF.

The chain has TRBV25-1 and TRBJ2-5; without DNA, the TCRdb call of TRBD1 cannot be checked. CDR1 and CDR2 from the germline V gene are MGHDK and SYGVNS. The CDR3 is 16 amino acids. Here the CDR3 reads CASSARHGGGEQTQYF.

The chain is built from TRBV12-3 or TRBV12-4 and TRBJ2-3; TCRdb's assignment of TRBD2 cannot be checked, as there is no DNA. This CDR3 contains 13 residues. Here the CDR3 reads CASGAGPTDTQYF.

V is TRBV11-1 and J is TRBJ1-5; TCRdb's D call of TRBD1 is untestable without DNA. The CDR3 spans 18 residues. CDR1 and CDR2 (germline): SGHAT, FQDESV (reference sequence). The chain's CDR3 is CASSFGGASRTINQPQHF.

The chain couples TRBV28 to TRBJ2-1; TCRdb selects TRBD2, and the lack of DNA leaves this call unchecked. The CDR3 length is 16 residues. Per germline, CDR1 MDHEN and CDR2 SYDVKM. The CDR3 region is CASSSPGLALFYEQFF. The entire variable domain, with the rest obtained from reference TRBV28 and TRBJ2-1, is as follows: DVKVTQSSRYLVKRTGEKVFLECVQDMDHENMFWYRQDPGLGLRLIYFSYDVKMKEKGDIPEGYSVSREKKERFSLILESASTNQTSMYLCASSSPGLALFYEQFFGPGTRLTVL.

This rearrangement joins TRBV5-1 to TRBJ1-1; TCRdb gives TRBD1 as the D gene, but with no DNA this cannot be confirmed. CDR3 length equals 14 residues. Germline lookup yields CDR1 SGHRS and CDR2 YFSETQ. The CDR3 here is CASTKGDLNTEAFF.

V usage is TRBV19 and J usage is TRBJ2-1; TCRdb lists TRBD2, though no DNA is available to test this call. In germline, CDR1 is LNHDA, CDR2 SQIVND (reference sequence). The CDR3 spans 12 residues. This CDR3 is CASKALSGNTDF.

The chain links TRBV2 to TRBJ2-7; TCRdb names TRBD1, which stays unverified in the absence of DNA. This CDR3 has 15 amino acids. The germline V gene encodes CDR1 SNHLY and CDR2 FYNNEI. CDR3 loop: CASSEPGRSSYEQYF. Drawing the rest from reference TRBV2 and TRBJ2-7, the complete variable domain is EPEVTQTPSHQVTQMGQEVILRCVPISNHLYFYWYRQILGQKVEFLVSFYNNEISEKSEIFDDQFSVERPDGSNFTLKIRSTKLEDSAMYFCASSEPGRSSYEQYFGPGTRLTVT.

The chain employs TRBV2 and TRBJ2-1; TCRdb lists TRBD2, though no DNA is available to test this call. The CDR3 spans 16 residues. The germline CDR1 and CDR2 sequences are SNHLY and FYNNEI. The CDR3 is CASKGRTGLAGDEQFF.

The genes are TRBV7-2 and TRBJ2-7; TCRdb names TRBD1, which stays unverified in the absence of DNA. This CDR3 has 15 residues. CDR1 SGHTA and CDR2 FQGNSA come from the germline V gene. CDR3 amino acids: CASSSQPGQGYEQYF. Drawing the rest from reference TRBV7-2 and TRBJ2-7, the complete variable domain is GAGVSQSPSNKVTEKGKDVELRCDPISGHTALYWYRQSLGQGLEFLIYFQGNSAPDKSGLPSDRFSAERTGGSVSTLTIQRTQQEDSAVYLCASSSQPGQGYEQYFGPGTRLTVT.

The CDR3 sequence is CAIPGVVYNEQFF. The gene calls are TRBV28 and TRBJ2-1; TCRdb proposes TRBD1, but this gene call is untestable without DNA. The CDR3 sequence is 13 residues long. CDR1 is MDHEN, CDR2 SYDVKM, per germline. Looking up the rest from reference TRBV28 and TRBJ2-1 gives the full variable domain: DVKVTQSSRYLVKRTGEKVFLECVQDMDHENMFWYRQDPGLGLRLIYFSYDVKMKEKGDIPEGYSVSREKKERFSLILESASTNQTSMYLCAIPGVVYNEQFFGPGTRLTVL.

The chain is built from TRBV28 and TRBJ2-5; without DNA, the TCRdb call of TRBD1 cannot be checked. CDR3 length equals 15 residues. Germline assignment: CDR1 MDHEN and CDR2 SYDVKM. CDR3 sequence reads: CASQSAGTRKETQYF.

The chain uses TRBV2 and TRBJ2-7; lacking DNA, the TRBD1 call made by TCRdb goes unchecked. CDR1 SNHLY and CDR2 FYNNEI come from the germline V gene. There are 14 residues in the CDR3. CDR3 residues: CASSFGLGAYEQYF. Filled out from reference TRBV2 and TRBJ2-7, the complete variable domain reads EPEVTQTPSHQVTQMGQEVILRCVPISNHLYFYWYRQILGQKVEFLVSFYNNEISEKSEIFDDQFSVERPDGSNFTLKIRSTKLEDSAMYFCASSFGLGAYEQYFGPGTRLTVT.